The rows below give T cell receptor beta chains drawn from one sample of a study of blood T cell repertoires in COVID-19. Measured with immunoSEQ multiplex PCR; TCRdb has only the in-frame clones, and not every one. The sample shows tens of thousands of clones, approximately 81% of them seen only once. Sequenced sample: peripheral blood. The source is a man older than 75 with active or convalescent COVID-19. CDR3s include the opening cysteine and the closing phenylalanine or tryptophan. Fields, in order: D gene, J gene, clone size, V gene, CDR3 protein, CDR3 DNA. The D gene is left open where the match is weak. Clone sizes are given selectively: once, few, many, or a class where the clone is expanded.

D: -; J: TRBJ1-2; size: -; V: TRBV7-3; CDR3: CASSPAGAGGYTF; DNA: TGTGCCAGCAGCCCTGCAGGGGCCGGTGGCTACACCTTC
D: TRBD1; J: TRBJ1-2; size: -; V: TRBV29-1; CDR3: CSVVTGQGEYGYTF; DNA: TGCAGCGTAGTCACTGGACAGGGTGAATATGGCTACACCTTC
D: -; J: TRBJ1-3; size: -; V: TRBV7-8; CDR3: CASSLAESSGNTIYF; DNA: TGTGCCAGCAGCTTAGCGGAGAGCTCTGGAAACACCATATATTTT
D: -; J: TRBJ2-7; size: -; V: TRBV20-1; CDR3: CSARGGYEQYF; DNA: TGCAGTGCTAGAGGCGGATACGAGCAGTACTTC
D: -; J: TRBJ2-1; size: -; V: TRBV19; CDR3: CASRGGQGLNEQFF; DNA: TGTGCCAGTCGGGGGGGACAGGGACTCAATGAGCAGTTCTTC
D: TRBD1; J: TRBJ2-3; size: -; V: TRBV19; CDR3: CASSAGQASTGTQYF; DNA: TGTGCCAGTAGTGCCGGACAGGCCAGCACAGGTACGCAGTATTTT
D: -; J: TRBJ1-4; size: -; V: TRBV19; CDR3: CASEVGANEKLFF; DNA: TGTGCCAGTGAAGTCGGGGCTAATGAAAAACTGTTTTTT
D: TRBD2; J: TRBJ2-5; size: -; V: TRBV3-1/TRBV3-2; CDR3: CASSQEYSLAGETQYF; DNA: TGTGCCAGCAGCCAAGAGTATTCCCTAGCGGGTGAGACCCAGTACTTC
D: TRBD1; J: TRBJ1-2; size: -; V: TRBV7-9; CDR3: CASSLSTGGDFYGYTF; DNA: TGTGCCAGCAGCTTATCGACAGGGGGGGATTTTTATGGCTACACCTTC
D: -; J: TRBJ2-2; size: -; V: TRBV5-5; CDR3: CASSSSVQGIRTGELFF; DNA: TGTGCCAGCAGCTCCTCCGTCCAGGGGATTCGTACCGGGGAGCTGTTTTTT
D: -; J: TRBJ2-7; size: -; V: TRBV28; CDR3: CASSFNLAELNYEQYF; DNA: TGTGCCAGCAGTTTTAATTTGGCGGAACTAAACTACGAGCAGTACTTC
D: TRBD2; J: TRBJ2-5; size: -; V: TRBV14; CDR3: CASSPSGGWVQETQYF; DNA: TGTGCCAGCAGCCCCTCGGGGGGATGGGTTCAAGAGACCCAGTACTTC
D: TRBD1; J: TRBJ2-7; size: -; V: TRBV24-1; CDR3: CATSDPTRGSYEQYF; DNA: TGTGCCACCAGTGATCCGACCAGGGGGTCCTACGAGCAGTACTTC
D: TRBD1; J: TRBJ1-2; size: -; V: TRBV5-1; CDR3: CASSLLQGRGYGYTF; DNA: TGCGCCAGCAGCTTGTTACAGGGGCGAGGCTATGGCTACACCTTC
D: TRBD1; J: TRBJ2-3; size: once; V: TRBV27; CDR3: CASRTEGASTDTQYF; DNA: TGTGCCAGCAGGACCGAGGGGGCGAGCACAGATACGCAGTATTTT
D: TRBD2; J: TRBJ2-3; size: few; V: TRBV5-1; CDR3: CASSLVASGGWNTQYF; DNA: TGCGCCAGCAGCTTGGTGGCTAGCGGGGGCTGGAATACGCAGTATTTT
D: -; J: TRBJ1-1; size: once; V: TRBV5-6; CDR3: CASSLGFTPYTEAFF; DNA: TGTGCCAGCAGCTTGGGGTTTACACCATACACTGAAGCTTTCTTT
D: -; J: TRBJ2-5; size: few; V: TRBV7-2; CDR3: CASSLGGQQETQYF; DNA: TGTGCCAGCAGCTTAGGCGGACAACAAGAGACCCAGTACTTC
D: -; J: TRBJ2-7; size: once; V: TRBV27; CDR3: CASSPLQGPGQYF; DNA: TGTGCCAGCAGTCCACTACAGGGCCCAGGGCAGTACTTC
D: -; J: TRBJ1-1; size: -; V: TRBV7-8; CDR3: CASSPLGMSGTEAFF; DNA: TGTGCCAGCAGCCCGCTAGGTATGAGTGGCACTGAAGCTTTCTTT
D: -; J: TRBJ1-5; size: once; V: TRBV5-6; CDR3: CASSFRTGFIGNQPQHF; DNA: TGTGCCAGCAGCTTTCGTACAGGGTTTATAGGCAATCAGCCCCAGCATTTT
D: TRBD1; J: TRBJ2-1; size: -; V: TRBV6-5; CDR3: CASGQGRYNEQFF; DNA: TGTGCCAGCGGACAGGGGCGTTACAATGAGCAGTTCTTC
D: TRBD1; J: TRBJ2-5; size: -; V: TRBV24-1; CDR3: CATSDPGTDQETQYF; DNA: TGTGCCACCAGTGACCCAGGGACAGACCAAGAGACCCAGTACTTC
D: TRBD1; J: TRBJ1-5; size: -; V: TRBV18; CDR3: CASSPGQGYGNQPQHF; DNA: TGTGCCAGCTCACCAGGACAGGGGTATGGCAATCAGCCCCAGCATTTT
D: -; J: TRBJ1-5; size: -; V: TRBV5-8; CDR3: CASSRGDENQPQHF; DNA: TGTGCCAGCAGCCGGGGGGACGAGAATCAGCCCCAGCATTTT
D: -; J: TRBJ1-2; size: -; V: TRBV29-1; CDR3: CSVEPANYGYTF; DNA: TGCAGCGTTGAGCCGGCTAACTATGGCTACACCTTC
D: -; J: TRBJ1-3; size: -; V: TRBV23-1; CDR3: CASSQSPDSSGNTIYF; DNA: TGCGCCAGCAGTCAATCTCCTGACTCCTCTGGAAACACCATATATTTT
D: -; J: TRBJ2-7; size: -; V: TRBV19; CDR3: CASSIGLNEQYF; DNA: TGTGCCAGTAGTATCGGACTTAACGAGCAGTACTTC
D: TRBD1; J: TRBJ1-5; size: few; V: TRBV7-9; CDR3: CASSESGTGDQPQHF; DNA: TGTGCCAGCAGCGAATCCGGGACAGGGGATCAGCCCCAGCATTTT
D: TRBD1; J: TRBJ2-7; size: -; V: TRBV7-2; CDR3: CASSDNRGREQYF; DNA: TGTGCCAGCAGCGACAACAGGGGGCGCGAGCAGTACTTC
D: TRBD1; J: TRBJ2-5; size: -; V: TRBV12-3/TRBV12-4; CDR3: CASNLGQKETQYF; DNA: TGTGCCAGCAACCTGGGACAGAAAGAGACCCAGTACTTC
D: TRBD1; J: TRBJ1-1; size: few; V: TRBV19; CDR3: CASSPRDRLNTEAFF; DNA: TGTGCCAGTAGTCCCCGGGACAGGCTGAACACTGAAGCTTTCTTT
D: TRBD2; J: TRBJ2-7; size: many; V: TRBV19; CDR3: CASSILAGETYEQYF; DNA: TGTGCCAGTAGTATCCTAGCGGGGGAAACCTACGAGCAGTACTTC
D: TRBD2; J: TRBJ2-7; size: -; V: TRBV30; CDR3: CAWSTGLALSEQYF; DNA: TGTGCCTGGAGTACTGGACTAGCTCTCTCCGAGCAGTACTTC
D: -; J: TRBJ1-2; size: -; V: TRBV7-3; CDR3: CASSPGSFGGYTF; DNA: TGTGCCAGCAGCCCCGGGAGCTTTGGGGGCTACACCTTC
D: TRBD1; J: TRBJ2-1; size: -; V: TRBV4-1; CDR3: CASRDGTGARNEQFF; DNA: TGCGCCAGCAGAGATGGGACAGGGGCCCGTAATGAGCAGTTCTTC
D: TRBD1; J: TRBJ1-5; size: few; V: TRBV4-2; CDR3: CASSQEHRGFYQPQHF; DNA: TGTGCCAGCAGCCAAGAACACAGGGGCTTTTATCAGCCCCAGCATTTT
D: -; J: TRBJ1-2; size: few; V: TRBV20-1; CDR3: CSAVGEDGYTF; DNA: TGCAGTGCTGTGGGGGAGGATGGCTACACCTTC
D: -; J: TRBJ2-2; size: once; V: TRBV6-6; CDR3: CASRADSNTGELFF; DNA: TGTGCCAGCAGGGCAGACTCGAACACCGGGGAGCTGTTTTTT
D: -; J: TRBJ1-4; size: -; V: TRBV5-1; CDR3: CASSLYLGGTSPFF; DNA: TGCGCCAGCAGCTTGTATTTGGGAGGGACTTCCCCATTTTTT
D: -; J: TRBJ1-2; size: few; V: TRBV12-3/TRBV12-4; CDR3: CASSLYRDGYTF; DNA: TGTGCCAGCAGTTTGTACAGGGATGGCTACACCTTC
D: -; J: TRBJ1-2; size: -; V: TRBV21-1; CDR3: CASSSTGVGRFYTF; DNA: TGTGCCAGCAGCAGCACAGGGGTGGGACGTTTCTACACCTTC
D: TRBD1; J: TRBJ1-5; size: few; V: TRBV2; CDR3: CASRRTGNQPQHF; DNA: TGTGCCAGCAGGCGGACAGGAAATCAGCCCCAGCATTTT
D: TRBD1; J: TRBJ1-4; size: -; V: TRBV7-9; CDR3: CASSLTAVRDSSQKLFF; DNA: TGTGCCAGCAGCCTTACGGCCGTCCGGGACAGTAGCCAAAAACTGTTTTTT
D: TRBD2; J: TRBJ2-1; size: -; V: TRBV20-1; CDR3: CSASLGWASGERLDNEQFF; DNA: TGCAGTGCTAGTCTGGGGTGGGCTAGCGGGGAAAGGTTGGACAATGAGCAGTTCTTC
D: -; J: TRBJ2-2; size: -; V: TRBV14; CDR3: CASSQYYGGTGELFF; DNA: TGTGCCAGCAGCCAGTACTACGGAGGCACCGGGGAGCTGTTTTTT
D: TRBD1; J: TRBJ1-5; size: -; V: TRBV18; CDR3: CASSRGGQGGSRNQPQHF; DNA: TGTGCCAGCTCACGAGGGGGCCAGGGAGGAAGTCGCAATCAGCCCCAGCATTTT
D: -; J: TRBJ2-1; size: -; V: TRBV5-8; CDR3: CASSRTRGRGEQFF; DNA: TGTGCCAGCAGCCGTACGAGGGGGAGGGGTGAGCAGTTCTTC
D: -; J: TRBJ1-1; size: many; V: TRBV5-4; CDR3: CASSLGWGGGGTEAFF; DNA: TGTGCCAGCAGCTTGGGATGGGGGGGAGGAGGGACTGAAGCTTTCTTT
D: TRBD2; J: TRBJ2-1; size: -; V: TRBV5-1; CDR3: CASSLAGTEQFF; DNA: TGCGCCAGCAGCTTAGCGGGGACTGAGCAGTTCTTC